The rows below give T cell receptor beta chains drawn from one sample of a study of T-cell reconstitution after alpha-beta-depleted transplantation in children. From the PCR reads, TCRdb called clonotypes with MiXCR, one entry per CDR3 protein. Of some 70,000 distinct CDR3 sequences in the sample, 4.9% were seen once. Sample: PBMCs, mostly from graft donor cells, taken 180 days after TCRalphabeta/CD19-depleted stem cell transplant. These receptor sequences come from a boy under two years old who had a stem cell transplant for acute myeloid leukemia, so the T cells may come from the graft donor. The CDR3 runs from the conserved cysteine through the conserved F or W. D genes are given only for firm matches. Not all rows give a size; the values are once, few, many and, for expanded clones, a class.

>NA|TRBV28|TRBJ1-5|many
TGTGCCAGCAGAGAACGACAGTTTCGACAGCCCCAGCATTTT
CASRERQFRQPQHF
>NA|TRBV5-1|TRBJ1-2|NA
TGCGCCAGCAGCTACGGGACACCCTATGGCTACACCTTC
CASSYGTPYGYTF
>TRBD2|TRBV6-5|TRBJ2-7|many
TGTGCCAGCAGTCGAGCTAGCGGGGGACTCCCCTACGAGCAGTACTTC
CASSRASGGLPYEQYF
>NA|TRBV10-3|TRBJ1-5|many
TGTGCCGTTGACAGTAGTTATAGCAATCAGCCCCAGCATTTT
CAVDSSYSNQPQHF
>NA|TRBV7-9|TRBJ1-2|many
TGTGCCAGCAGCCCCAGCCGCCAGGGGCCTAACTATGGCTACACCTTC
CASSPSRQGPNYGYTF
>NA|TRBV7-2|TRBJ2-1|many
TGTGCCAGCAGCCTTAGGACGGTCAATGAGCAGTTCTTC
CASSLRTVNEQFF
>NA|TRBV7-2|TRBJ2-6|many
TGTGCCAGCAGCTTAGGAGGGGGATCTGGGGCCAACGTCCTGACTTTC
CASSLGGGSGANVLTF
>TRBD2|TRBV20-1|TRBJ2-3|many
TGCAGTCTCCCCCCTCCTAGCGGGTCATACACAGATACGCAGTATTTT
CSLPPPSGSYTDTQYF
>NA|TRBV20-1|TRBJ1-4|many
TGCAGTGCTATAGGTCAGGGCTCCTCAACTAATGAAAAACTGTTTTTT
CSAIGQGSSTNEKLFF
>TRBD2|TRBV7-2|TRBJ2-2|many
TGTGCCAGCAGTATCAGCGGGGGGGCCGGGGGCGGGGAGCTGTTTTTT
CASSISGGAGGGELFF
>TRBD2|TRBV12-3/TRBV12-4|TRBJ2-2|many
TGTGCCAGCAGGTCGGGGGGGCGAGGCACCGGGGAGCTGTTTTTT
CASRSGGRGTGELFF
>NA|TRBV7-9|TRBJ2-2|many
TGTGCCAGCAGCTTAGGATACAGTTCCCCGGAGCTGTTTTTT
CASSLGYSSPELFF
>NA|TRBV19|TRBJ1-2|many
TGTGCCAGTAGTAAAGGGCTAGTAGTCGAACACTATGGCTACACCTTC
CASSKGLVVEHYGYTF
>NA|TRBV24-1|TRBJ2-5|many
TGTGCCACCAGTGATTTAGTCAGGGGACAAGAGACCCAGTACTTC
CATSDLVRGQETQYF
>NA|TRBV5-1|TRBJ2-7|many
TGCGCCAGCAGCTTTAGGGCAGGCGTCTACGAGCAGTACTTC
CASSFRAGVYEQYF
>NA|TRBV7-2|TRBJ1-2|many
TGTGCCAGCACCCCCTGGACCGGGCCCGAGGGTGGCTACACCTTC
CASTPWTGPEGGYTF
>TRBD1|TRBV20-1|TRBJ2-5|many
TGCAGTGCTAGAGCCGATACAGGGGGGTCCGGGGAGACCCAGTACTTC
CSARADTGGSGETQYF
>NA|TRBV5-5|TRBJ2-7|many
TGTGCCAGCAGCTTGACGGAAAAGGACAGTGCCTACGAGCAGTACTTC
CASSLTEKDSAYEQYF
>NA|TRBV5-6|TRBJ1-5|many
TGTGCCAGCAGCTTGGTAAGGGGAGGGGGTCAGCCCCAGCATTTT
CASSLVRGGGQPQHF
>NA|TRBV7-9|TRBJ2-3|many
TGTGCCAGCAGCTTAGCCCCCCGACAGCACTTCCGCACAGATACGCAGTATTTT
CASSLAPRQHFRTDTQYF
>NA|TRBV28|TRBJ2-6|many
TGTGCCAGCAGCCCCCTCCGCCTCTCTGGGGCCAACGTCCTGACTTTC
CASSPLRLSGANVLTF
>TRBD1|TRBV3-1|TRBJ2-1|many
TGTGCCAGCAGCGGACAGGGGACCCTGGTCCATGAGCAGTTCTTC
CASSGQGTLVHEQFF
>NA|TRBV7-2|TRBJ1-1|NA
TGTGCCAGCAGCTTAGTATCCCCGGGGGACGAAGCTTTCTTT
CASSLVSPGDEAFF
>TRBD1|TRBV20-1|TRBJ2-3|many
TGCAGTGGAGGGGGCTCACGGCCGACCACAGATACGCAGTATTTT
CSGGGSRPTTDTQYF
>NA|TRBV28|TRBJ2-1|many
TGTGCCAGCAGACCCCTCCGGGACGGCACCTACAATGAGCAGTTCTTC
CASRPLRDGTYNEQFF
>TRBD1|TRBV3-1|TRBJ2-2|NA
TGTGCCAGCACTCCGCATGTCCCCGGGACAGGGATGTACACCGGGGAGCTGTTTTTT
CASTPHVPGTGMYTGELFF
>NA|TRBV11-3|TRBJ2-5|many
TGTGCCAGCAGCCCTCGGGGCTCGGAGACCCAGTACTTC
CASSPRGSETQYF
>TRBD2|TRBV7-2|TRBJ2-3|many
TGTGCCAGCAGCCTGACTAGCGGAAGCACAGATACGCAGTATTTT
CASSLTSGSTDTQYF
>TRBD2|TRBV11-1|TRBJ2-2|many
TGTGCCAGCAGCTTAGCGCTTCATTTGTACGGGGGGGCCGTCGGGGAGCTGTTTTTT
CASSLALHLYGGAVGELFF
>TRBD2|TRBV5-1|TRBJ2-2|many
TGCGCCAGCAGCCGGACTAGCGGGGGAGGCGGCACCGGGGAGCTGTTTTTT
CASSRTSGGGGTGELFF
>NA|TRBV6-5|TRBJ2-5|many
TGTGCCAGCAGTAGCCAAGAGACCCAGTACTTC
CASSSQETQYF
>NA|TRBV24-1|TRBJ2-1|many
TGTGCCACCAGTGACTATTCCCGGGGGGCCGGGGATGAGCAGTTCTTC
CATSDYSRGAGDEQFF
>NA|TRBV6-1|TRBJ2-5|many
TGTGCCAGCAGTGAAGGGTGGGGAGGGGGCGGGAAGACCCAGTACTTC
CASSEGWGGGGKTQYF
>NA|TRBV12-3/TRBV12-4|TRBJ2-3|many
TGTGCCAGCAGTCCCCGGTATAGCATAGGAGATACGCAGTATTTT
CASSPRYSIGDTQYF
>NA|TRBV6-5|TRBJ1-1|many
TGTGCCAGCAGTTGGGGGGACACTGAAGCTTTCTTT
CASSWGDTEAFF
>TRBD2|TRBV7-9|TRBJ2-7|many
TGTGCCAGCAGCTTAGTAAGGCTAGCGGAAGAGCAGTACTTC
CASSLVRLAEEQYF
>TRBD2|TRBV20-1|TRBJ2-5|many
TGCAGTGCTAGAGATACACTAGCGGGGGGGACTCAGTACTTC
CSARDTLAGGTQYF
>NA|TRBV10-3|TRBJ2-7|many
TGTGCCATCAGTTCCGGGGCCAGCTACGAGCAGTACTTC
CAISSGASYEQYF